Listed below are T cell receptor beta chains from one sample, sequenced in a study of ipilimumab plus nivolumab after autologous stem cell transplantation. Using immunoSEQ multiplex PCR, the repertoire was profiled, and TCRdb retains in-frame clones only, with some absent. The sample holds around 13,000 clones, around four fifths seen once. The sequenced sample was PBMCs, obtained in a trial of ipilimumab plus nivolumab as post-transplant consolidation. The receptors originated from a male donor with diffuse large B-cell lymphoma. Both conserved end residues are part of each CDR3. A D gene is named only where the DNA matches it firmly. The size of a clone is reported for some rows only, either as once, few or many, or as a class for expanded clones.

.	TRBD2	TRBJ2-2	TRBV4-1	CASSQVGGLAGELFF	TGCGCCAGCAGCCAAGTGGGGGGGTTGGCCGGGGAGCTGTTTTTT
.	.	TRBJ2-3	TRBV13	CASSFLSGVKRDTQYF	TGTGCCAGCAGCTTCCTCTCGGGGGTTAAGAGGGATACGCAGTATTTT
.	.	TRBJ2-1	TRBV19	CASSIFGGEQFF	TGTGCCAGTAGTATATTCGGAGGTGAGCAGTTCTTC
.	.	TRBJ1-2	TRBV15	CATSRVDANYGYTF	TGTGCCACCAGCAGAGTAGATGCTAACTATGGCTACACCTTC
.	TRBD2	TRBJ2-1	TRBV10-1	CASSEREGRYNEQFF	TGCGCCAGCAGCGAGCGGGAGGGCCGTTACAATGAGCAGTTCTTC
.	TRBD1	TRBJ2-3	TRBV5-5	CASSLVQGARGTQYF	TGTGCCAGCAGCTTGGTACAGGGGGCAAGGGGTACGCAGTATTTT
.	.	TRBJ1-4	TRBV5-1	CASSLGPGATNEKLFF	TGCGCCAGCAGCTTGGGTCCAGGTGCAACTAATGAAAAACTGTTTTTT
medium-sized	TRBD1	TRBJ1-4	TRBV18	CASSRDSNEKLFF	TGTGCCAGCTCACGGGACAGTAATGAAAAACTGTTTTTT
once	TRBD2	TRBJ2-3	TRBV10-2	CASSLAGGLADTQYF	TGCGCCAGCAGTCTAGCGGGGGGTCTCGCAGATACGCAGTATTTT
.	TRBD1	TRBJ2-7	TRBV7-9	CASSLYVTGEHEQYF	TGTGCCAGCAGCTTATATGTGACAGGGGAACACGAGCAGTACTTC
once	.	TRBJ2-7	TRBV5-6	CASSLKGLDYEQYF	TGTGCCAGCAGCCTAAAGGGACTCGACTACGAGCAGTACTTC
.	.	TRBJ1-1	TRBV4-1	CASSPHPTANTEAFF	TGCGCCAGCAGCCCCCACCCGACAGCGAACACTGAAGCTTTCTTT
once	.	TRBJ2-1	TRBV29-1	CSVEGLGLGHNEQFF	TGCAGCGTTGAGGGCCTAGGGCTAGGGCACAATGAGCAGTTCTTC
few	.	TRBJ1-3	TRBV12-5	CASGSDIFSGNTIYF	TGTGCTAGTGGTTCGGACATTTTCTCTGGAAACACCATATATTTT
.	.	TRBJ2-7	TRBV7-2	CASSSESTPTYEQYF	TGTGCCAGCAGCTCAGAAAGCACACCAACCTACGAGCAGTACTTC
.	.	TRBJ2-5	TRBV21-1	CASSPGSHQETQYF	TGTGCCAGCAGCCCCGGGAGCCACCAAGAGACCCAGTACTTC
.	TRBD1	TRBJ1-1	TRBV7-9	CASSSMTGSGTEAFF	TGTGCCAGCAGCTCCATGACAGGGAGTGGAACTGAAGCTTTCTTT
few	TRBD2	TRBJ2-5	TRBV9	CASSARGGVETQYF	TGTGCCAGCAGCGCGCGGGGGGGCGTAGAGACCCAGTACTTC
.	.	TRBJ1-5	TRBV7-2	CASSPSPYSNQPQHF	TGTGCCAGCAGTCCAAGTCCTTATAGCAATCAGCCCCAGCATTTT
.	TRBD1	TRBJ2-5	TRBV5-4	CASTTGVGGETQYF	TGTGCCAGCACGACAGGGGTGGGTGGAGAGACCCAGTACTTC
.	TRBD1	TRBJ1-1	TRBV9	CASSATGQGPEAFF	TGTGCCAGCAGCGCCACCGGACAGGGCCCTGAAGCTTTCTTT
.	.	TRBJ1-1	TRBV6-1	CASSEAGGVTEAFF	TGTGCCAGCAGTGAAGCAGGGGGGGTAACTGAAGCTTTCTTT
.	TRBD2	TRBJ2-1	TRBV4-3	CASSSRLAGAYKQFF	TGCGCCAGCAGCTCTCGACTAGCGGGGGCCTACAAGCAGTTCTTC
.	TRBD2	TRBJ2-1	TRBV4-2	CASSPLAGEAYNEQFF	TGTGCCAGCAGCCCCCTAGCGGGAGAGGCATACAATGAGCAGTTCTTC
.	.	TRBJ1-2	TRBV4-1	CASSQDPGGVNYGYTF	TGCGCCAGCAGCCAAGATCCGGGGGGCGTTAACTATGGCTACACCTTC
.	.	TRBJ2-3	TRBV2	CASSARLWREMVEDTQYF	TGTGCCAGCAGTGCCCGGTTGTGGCGGGAAATGGTAGAAGATACGCAGTATTTT
.	.	TRBJ1-2	TRBV30	CAWETDNYGYTF	TGTGCCTGGGAAACGGATAACTATGGCTACACCTTC
medium-sized	TRBD1	TRBJ1-1	TRBV6-5	CASSWTGIMNTEAFF	TGTGCCAGCAGTTGGACAGGGATAATGAACACTGAAGCTTTCTTT